The text below deals with one T cell receptor (beta chain). Original processing notes: How many nucleated cells were present was estimated from reference gene primer amplification. Produced via immunoSEQ multiplex PCR; TCRdb's table is partial and in-frame only. V, J and clone size reflect that table, while D and trimming were determined from the DNA. The data show 150,000 to 200,000 clones, over 75% seen once. This specimen belongs to a study of blood T cell repertoires in COVID-19. For the study at large: Samples of COVID-19 (acute and convalescent) were obtained from the United States, Italy and Spain.

Participant ages covered roughly 18 to 89 years across about two dozen US areas. Participant reports of clinical history set cohort assignment. The V gene end was trimmed by 6 bases and the J gene end by 10 bases; junction bases not matched to a gene: 15. Germline values: CDR1 LNHDA, CDR2 SQIVND (reference sequence). This CDR3 region has 15 residues. This TCR was sampled from a man in his fifties who had recovered from COVID-19. The chain joins TRBV19 to TRBJ2-1; 7 bases match TRBD2. The material sequenced was PBMCs or T cells enriched from blood (not recorded which). Here the CDR3 reads CASSWDYPQPNEQFF. The DNA of the CDR3 is TGTGCCAGTAGCTGGGACTATCCCCAGCCCAACGAGCAGTTCTTC.